This T cell receptor beta chain was recorded in a study of blood T cell repertoires in COVID-19. In the study overall: From T cells, B-cell-depleted T cells, or PBMCs came the material, which was cDNA or gDNA.

The V and J ends lost 10 bases and 4 bases, in that order; junction bases with no gene match: 5. The CDR3 has 13 residues. CDR1 is MNHEY and CDR2 is SVGAGI in the germline V gene. This table comes from immunoSEQ multiplex PCR, and its TCRdb copy is limited to in-frame clones, with some not included. The sample has roughly 150,000 clones, roughly 83% seen once. Participant-reported clinical history was the basis for cohort assignment. The clonotype originates from a man aged 70-80 years who had been exposed to COVID-19. The sample comprised PBMCs or T cells enriched from blood (not recorded which). The chain links TRBV6-5 to TRBJ2-2; 8 bases fit TRBD1. In DNA, the CDR3 is TGTGCCACCGGACAGGGTATCACCGGGGAGCTGTTTTTT. It translates to CATGQGITGELFF.